Presented here are 9 T cell receptor beta chains from one specimen sequenced in a study of cytomegalovirus exposure and HLA in healthy donors. With 60 Vbeta and 13 Jbeta primers, the PCR was carried out. Sequenced by immunoSEQ multiplex PCR; TCRdb stores in-frame clones only, minus some. The sample lists 150,000 to 200,000 clones; about 85% were seen once. The specimen sequenced was PBMCs. All receptors come from a man younger than 35 in good health and CMV-seronegative.

The chain has TRBV6-1 and TRBJ1-4, with 11 bases matching TRBD1. Trimming cost V 4 bases and J 3 bases; bases outside gene matches: 7. Germline V lookup: CDR1 MNHNS, CDR2 SASEGT. The CDR3 is 17 amino acids. CDR3 loop: CASSGTGGRLANEKLFF. The CDR3 coding sequence is TGTGCCAGCAGTGGGACAGGGGGCCGCCTGGCTAATGAAAAACTGTTTTTT.

The CDR3 loop is CASPNRQGEAFF. The CDR3 DNA reads as TGTGCCAGTCCTAACCGACAGGGTGAAGCTTTCTTT. The gene calls are TRBV28 and TRBJ1-1; 7 bases align to TRBD1. Germline V CDR1 and CDR2: MDHEN, SYDVKM. Unmatched junction bases numbered 8, after V lost 9 bases and J lost 7 bases. The length of the CDR3 is 12 residues. The full variable domain, completed using reference TRBV28 and TRBJ1-1, is DVKVTQSSRYLVKRTGEKVFLECVQDMDHENMFWYRQDPGLGLRLIYFSYDVKMKEKGDIPEGYSVSREKKERFSLILESASTNQTSMYLCASPNRQGEAFFGQGTRLTVV.

The chain is built from TRBV4-1 and TRBJ1-5; D is uncertain. The CDR3 extends over 17 amino acids. Deletions cut 1 base from V and 1 base from J, with 14 bases between. Germline V gene sequence: CDR1 MGHRA, CDR2 YSYEKL. The CDR3: CASSQGPAARSNQPQHF. The CDR3 DNA sequence: TGCGCCAGCAGCCAAGGCCCAGCCGCGAGGAGCAATCAGCCCCAGCATTTT.

The chain couples TRBV19 to TRBJ2-1, with 11 bases that match TRBD2. The V gene end was trimmed by 5 bases and the J gene end by 4 bases; junction bases not matched to a gene: 4. The CDR3 consists of 15 residues. Germline CDR1 is LNHDA and CDR2 is SQIVND (reference sequence). The CDR3 loop is CASSDLAGGYNEQFF. DNA of the CDR3: TGTGCCAGTAGTGACTTAGCGGGGGGGTACAATGAGCAGTTCTTC.

The chain couples TRBV7-2 to TRBJ2-3, with a weak D call TRBD1 (5 bases). The CDR3 contains 13 residues. The V gene lost 3 bases and the J gene lost 6 bases, with 10 bases spanning the gap. Germline CDR1 is SGHTA and CDR2 is FQGNSA. CDR3 sequence reads: CASSFSGWDTQYF. CDR3 sequence (DNA): TGTGCCAGCAGCTTCTCAGGGTGGGATACGCAGTATTTT.

This clone was counted only a few times. The V call is TRBV14, the J call TRBJ1-2, with 9 bases aligning to TRBD1. This CDR3 spans 19 amino acids. J gave up 5 bases and V 3 bases, and 19 bases lay outside the gene matches. Germline V gene lookup returns CDR1 SGHDN and CDR2 FVKESK. In DNA, the CDR3 is TGTGCCAGCAGCCACATAAGAGGCAAACAGGGGGCAGGTGGTTATGGCTACACCTTC. As protein: CASSHIRGKQGAGGYGYTF.

The chain recombines TRBV6-5 with TRBJ2-7, with 14 bases identical to TRBD2. The CDR3 has 15 residues. V gave up 5 bases and J gave up 4 bases; unmatched junction bases: 4. Germline CDR1 reads MNHEY; CDR2 reads SVGAGI. For the CDR3, the DNA is TGTGCCAGCAGTCCTGGGACTAGCGGGAGATACGAGCAGTACTTC. It translates to CASSPGTSGRYEQYF.

This chain joins TRBV9 and TRBJ2-1; 9 bases map to TRBD2. This CDR3 comprises 15 residues. CDR1 and CDR2 from the germline V gene are SGDLS and YYNGEE. The trim removed 4 bases at V and 5 bases at J, leaving 7 bases unmatched. The CDR3 sequence is CASSLRGRGDNEQFF. The CDR3 DNA is TGTGCCAGCAGCTTGCGCGGGAGGGGAGACAATGAGCAGTTCTTC.

The chain carries TRBV4-1 and TRBJ2-1, with 9 positions matching TRBD2. The germline CDR1 and CDR2 sequences are MGHRA and YSYEKL. The V gene end was trimmed by 5 bases and the J gene end by 3 bases; junction bases not matched to a gene: 5. This CDR3 is 15 amino acids long. CDR3 residues: CASSGASGIYNEQFF. The CDR3 DNA is TGCGCCAGCAGCGGGGCTAGCGGGATCTACAATGAGCAGTTCTTC.